Below, one T cell receptor beta chain is given with its context. No antigen is known for it. Base qualities are not at hand, and no much larger clone is one base apart. The immunoSEQ Assay, a bias-controlled multiplex PCR, was used to amplify TCRbeta CDR3 regions from genomic DNA. As for how the authors treated the data: The number of nucleated cells in each sample was estimated from the amplification of reference gene primers within the assay. To quantify the absolute abundance of each unique TCRbeta CDR3 rearrangement, sequence reads were collapsed and filtered. For each sample, productive Simpson clonality was calculated as the square root of Simpson's diversity index across productive rearrangements. TCRdb mirrors the immuneACCESS table, restricted to in-frame sequences. Some clones are absent from its copies; in checked studies, under half trace to an unresolved V gene, and the reason for the others is unknown. The V and J calls and clone size are taken from that table; D and trimming were inferred from the DNA. The sample table contains 300,000 to 350,000 clones; only one count was recorded for around 92% of them. The ten most abundant clones make up over 8.5% of the sample.

Enrolling through a virtual design, the prospective study's participants ranged in age from roughly 18 to 90 years and lived across 24 United States geographic areas. Cohort assignment in the prospective study relied on participant-reported clinical history from a screening survey and a study questionnaire. For ImmuneRACE Cohort 3, a participant was defined as recovered based on two consecutive negative NP/OP PCR tests, clearance by a healthcare professional, or resolution of symptoms. Mobile phlebotomists in the prospective study collected whole blood, serum and a nasopharyngeal or oropharyngeal swab from every participant. Prospective study participants could optionally give additional blood draws and questionnaires over a roughly 2-month period. Before DNA extraction, prospective study blood samples were shipped either frozen or at room temperature. V and J are trimmed by 3 bases and 4 bases, and the gene matches miss 7 bases of the junction. Looking up the germline V gene yields CDR1 KGHSH and CDR2 LQKENI. The CDR3 covers 15 residues, taking in both the cysteine and the phenylalanine. The only DNA kept is the CDR3, 45 bases in frame from the first base.

The data were taken from a study of blood T cell repertoires in COVID-19 (dated by TCRdb to about 2020). In terms of the full investigation: The collaborator samples originated in the United States, Italy and Spain and spanned the acute and convalescent phases of COVID-19. The material from the prospective study consisted of cDNA or gDNA derived from T cells, B-cell-depleted T cells, or PBMCs. Where available, HLA class I and class II types were obtained from metadata supplied by the sample provider rather than from assay-based typing. The repertoires were released in a freely available public database intended as a resource for research on the immune response to SARS-CoV-2. Nearly every sample came with metadata listing a de-identified subject ID, COVID-19 status, age in years and sex. Samples were obtained from the ongoing ImmuneRACE study (first 160 participants) and from some 1,300 subjects provided by 6 global collaborators. The dataset comprised deeply sampled blood TCRbeta repertoires from subjects exposed to, actively infected with, or recovered from COVID-19. The study at large found these results: Clinical and demographic metadata were provided uncurated, with the amount varying by source and participant.

This receptor chain uses TRBV18 and TRBJ1-2; the junction holds 8 bases that match TRBD1. The receptor's source is a woman aged 25 to 39 who had recovered from COVID-19. Material for sequencing was PBMCs or T cells enriched from blood (not recorded which). The CDR3 in this case is CASSPMGQEIYGYTF. At the DNA level, the sequence is TGTGCCAGCTCACCGATGGGACAGGAGATCTATGGCTACACCTTC.